This T cell receptor beta chain was sequenced for a study of blood T cell repertoires in COVID-19. The germline gives CDR1 LNHDA, CDR2 SQIVND (reference sequence). V was pared by 3 bases and J by 4 bases, with 15 bases between. This CDR3 comprises 15 residues. As originally analysed: Counts of nucleated cells, estimated from reference gene primer amplification, were obtained. Sequencing was performed with immunoSEQ multiplex PCR; in TCRdb, only in-frame clones are kept and a portion is missing. Clone size and the V and J calls come from that table; the DNA yielded D and trimming. The sample yields under 300,000 clones, approximately 86% seen once.

This chain connects TRBV19 to TRBJ1-2, with unresolved D. This clonotype was obtained from a woman under 40 with acute or convalescent COVID-19. Material: peripheral blood. CDR3 in amino acids: CASSMGRPDTYGYTF. For the CDR3, the DNA is TGTGCCAGTAGTATGGGCAGGCCCGACACCTATGGCTACACCTTC.